This T cell receptor (beta chain) was profiled in a study of CD8+ T cells in alopecia areata. Broader study findings: Normal-skin resident alphabeta T cells also appear among scalp sample sequences.

With regard to this clone: The target antigen is unknown.

Both CD4+ and CD8+ T cells were separated by sorting PBMCs. Following RNA extraction, reverse transcription yielded cDNA that acted as the sequencing template. TCRdb's copy holds only in-frame clones and misses some; the assay was immunoSEQ multiplex PCR. The repertoire includes 140,000 or so clones, roughly 60% of them detected once, and approximately 34% sits in the top ten. This CDR3 is 16 amino acids long. The V gene lost 2 bases and the J gene lost 1 base, with 15 bases spanning the gap. Germline loops: CDR1 SGHTA, CDR2 FQGNSA. Sequencing was done on a sample of CD8+ T cells sorted from blood. The source is a human donor in good health. The V gene is TRBV7-2, the J gene TRBJ2-7; the D gene is possibly TRBD2 (6 bases). The CDR3 sequence: CASSLPTREHSYEQYF. CDR3 DNA: TGTGCCAGCAGCTTACCAACGCGGGAACATTCCTACGAGCAGTACTTC.